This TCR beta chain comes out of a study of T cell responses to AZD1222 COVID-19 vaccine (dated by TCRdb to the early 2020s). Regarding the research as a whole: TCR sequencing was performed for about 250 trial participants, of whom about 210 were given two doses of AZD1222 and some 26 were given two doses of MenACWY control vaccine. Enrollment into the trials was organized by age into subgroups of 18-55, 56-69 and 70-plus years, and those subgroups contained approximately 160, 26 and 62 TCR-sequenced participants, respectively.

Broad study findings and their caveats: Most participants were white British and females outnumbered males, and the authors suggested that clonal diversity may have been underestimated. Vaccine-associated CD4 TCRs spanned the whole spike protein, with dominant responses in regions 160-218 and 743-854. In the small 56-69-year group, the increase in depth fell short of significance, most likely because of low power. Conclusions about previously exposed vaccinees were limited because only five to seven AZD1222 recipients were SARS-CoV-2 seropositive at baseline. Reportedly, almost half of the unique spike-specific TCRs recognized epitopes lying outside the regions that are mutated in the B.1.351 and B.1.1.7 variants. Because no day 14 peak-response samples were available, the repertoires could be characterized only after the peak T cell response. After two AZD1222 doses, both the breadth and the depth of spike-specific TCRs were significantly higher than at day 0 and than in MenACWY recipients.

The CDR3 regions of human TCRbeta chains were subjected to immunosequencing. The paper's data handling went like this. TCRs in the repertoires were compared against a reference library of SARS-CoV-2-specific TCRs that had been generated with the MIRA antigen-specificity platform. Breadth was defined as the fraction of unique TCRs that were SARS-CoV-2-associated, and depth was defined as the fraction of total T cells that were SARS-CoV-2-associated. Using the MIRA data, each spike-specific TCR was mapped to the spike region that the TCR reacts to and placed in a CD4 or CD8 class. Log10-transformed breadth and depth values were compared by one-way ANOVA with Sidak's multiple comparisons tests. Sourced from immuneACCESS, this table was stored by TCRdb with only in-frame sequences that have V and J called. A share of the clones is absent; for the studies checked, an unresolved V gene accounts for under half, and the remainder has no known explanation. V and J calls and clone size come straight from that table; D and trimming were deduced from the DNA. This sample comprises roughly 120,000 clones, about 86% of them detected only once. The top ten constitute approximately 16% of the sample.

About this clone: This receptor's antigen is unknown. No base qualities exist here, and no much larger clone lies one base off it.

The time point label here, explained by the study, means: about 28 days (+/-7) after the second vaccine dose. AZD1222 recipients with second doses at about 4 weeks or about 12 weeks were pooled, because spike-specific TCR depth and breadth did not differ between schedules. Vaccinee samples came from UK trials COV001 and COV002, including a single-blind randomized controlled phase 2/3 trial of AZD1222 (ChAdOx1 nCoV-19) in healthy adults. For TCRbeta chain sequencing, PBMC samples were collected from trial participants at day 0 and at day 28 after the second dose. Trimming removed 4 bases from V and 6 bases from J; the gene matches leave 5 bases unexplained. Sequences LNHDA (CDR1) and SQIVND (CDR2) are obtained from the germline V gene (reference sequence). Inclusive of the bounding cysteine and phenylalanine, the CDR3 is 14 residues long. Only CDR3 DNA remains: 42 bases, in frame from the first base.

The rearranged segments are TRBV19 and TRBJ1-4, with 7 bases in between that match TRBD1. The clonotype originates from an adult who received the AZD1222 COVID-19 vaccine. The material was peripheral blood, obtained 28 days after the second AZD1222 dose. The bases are TGTGCCAGTAGTACGGGAGACAGGGATGAAAAACTGTTTTTT. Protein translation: CASSTGDRDEKLFF. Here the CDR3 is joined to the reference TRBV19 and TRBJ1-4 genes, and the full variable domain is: DGGITQSPKYLFRKEGQNVTLSCEQNLNHDAMYWYRQDPGQGLRLIYYSQIVNDFQKGDIAEGYSVSREKKESFPLTVTSAQKNPTAFYLCASSTGDRDEKLFFGSGTQLSVL.